One sample yielded the 26 T cell receptor beta chains listed below, sequenced in a study of blood T cell repertoires in COVID-19. Data came from immunoSEQ multiplex PCR; TCRdb stores just in-frame clones and leaves some out. Of some 250,000 clones in the sample, approximately 84% are singletons; the top ten hold about 15%. Sequenced input: PBMCs or T cells enriched from blood (not recorded which). The source is a man between 35 and 55 years old who had recovered from COVID-19.

The chain combines TRBV14 with TRBJ1-4, with D perhaps matching TRBD1 (6 bases). Germline-derived CDR1 and CDR2 are SGHDN and FVKESK. The ends were cut back, 0 bases at V and 8 bases at J, with 16 bases in the middle. The CDR3 sequence is 16 residues long. CDR3 loop: CASSQDPSRGSEKLFF. CDR3 in DNA: TGTGCCAGCAGCCAAGATCCGAGCAGGGGTTCGGAAAAACTGTTTTTT. The full variable domain, in which reference TRBV14 and TRBJ1-4 provide the parts outside the CDR3, is EAGVTQFPSHSVIEKGQTVTLRCDPISGHDNLYWYRRVMGKEIKFLLHFVKESKQDESGMPNNRFLAERTGGTYSTLKVQPAELEDSGVYFCASSQDPSRGSEKLFFGSGTQLSVL.

The chain carries TRBV28 and TRBJ1-1, with D possibly being TRBD1 (6 bases). In germline, CDR1 is MDHEN, CDR2 SYDVKM. V was pared by 1 base and J by 5 bases, with 14 bases between. This CDR3 has 15 amino acids. CDR3 protein: CASSLFSYRATEAFF. CDR3 bases: TGTGCCAGCAGTTTATTCTCTTACAGGGCGACTGAAGCTTTCTTT.

CDR3 sequence reads: CASSLVGGNTGELFF. CDR3 nucleotides: TGTGCCAGCAGCTTAGTGGGAGGGAACACCGGGGAGCTGTTTTTT. The rearrangement joins TRBV7-2 to TRBJ2-2, with D perhaps matching TRBD2 (6 bases). V lost 1 base and J 1 base, leaving 7 bases between the germline ends. Per germline, CDR1 SGHTA and CDR2 FQGNSA. The CDR3 runs 15 residues.

The chain uses TRBV7-9 and TRBJ1-4; a possible D gene is TRBD1 (6 bases). Trimming cost V 5 bases and J 4 bases, with 17 bases left between them. Looked up from germline, CDR1 is SEHNR and CDR2 is FQNEAQ (reference sequence). This CDR3 is 16 amino acids long. CDR3 nucleotide sequence: TGTGCCAGCAGCCCCTTGGCGGGGGCTGTTAATGAAAAACTGTTTTTT. Its protein is CASSPLAGAVNEKLFF.

V usage is TRBV9 and J usage is TRBJ1-4; a weak D match, TRBD1 (6 bases). The CDR3 runs to 15 residues. Germline V gene sequence: CDR1 SGDLS, CDR2 YYNGEE. Trimming shortened V by 4 bases and J by 2 bases, and 12 bases separated the two germline ends. The DNA for the CDR3 is TGTGCCAGCAGCCCTGCGGGGGGCACTAATGAAAAACTGTTTTTT. It specifies CASSPAGGTNEKLFF.

The rearrangement joins TRBV11-2 to TRBJ2-7; TRBD1 matches at 10 bases. CDR1 is SGHAT, CDR2 FQNNGV, per germline. The CDR3 loop spans 14 amino acids. J gave up 4 bases and V 5 bases, and 5 bases lay outside the gene matches. In nucleotides, the CDR3 is TGTGCCAGCAGCCGGGACAGGGGCGTTTACGAGCAGTACTTC. Translated: CASSRDRGVYEQYF.

CDR3 amino acids: CASSKQLTGQETQYF. CDR3 nucleotides: TGTGCCAGCAGCAAGCAGTTGACAGGTCAAGAGACCCAGTACTTC. V is TRBV6-5 and J is TRBJ2-5; D is possibly TRBD1 (6 bases). The CDR3 runs 15 residues. Germline values: CDR1 MNHEY, CDR2 SVGAGI. Trimming left V 6 bases short and J 2 bases short, with 16 bases between.

Only a few counts were recorded for this clone. This chain uses TRBV9 with TRBJ1-2; TRBD1 matches at 9 bases. Trimming at V came to 5 bases and at J to 2 bases, leaving 10 bases not matched to a gene. The CDR3 has 16 amino acids. Germline assignment: CDR1 SGDLS and CDR2 YYNGEE. DNA of the CDR3: TGTGCCAGCAGAGGGGGAGGGACAGGGCAAAACTATGGCTACACCTTC. As protein: CASRGGGTGQNYGYTF.

The CDR3 coding sequence is TGTGCCAGCTCAGAGGGATCCTACAATGAGCAGTTCTTC. Amino acids: CASSEGSYNEQFF. The chain employs TRBV18 and TRBJ2-1, with D possibly being TRBD2 (5 bases). This CDR3 region has 13 residues. V dropped 5 bases and J dropped 1 base, with 6 bases sitting between them. CDR1 is KGHSH, CDR2 LQKENI, per germline.

This chain uses TRBV2 with TRBJ1-4, with D unresolved. V was cut by 5 bases and J by 7 bases, with 8 bases left in between. The CDR3 totals 12 residues. Germline V gene lookup returns CDR1 SNHLY and CDR2 FYNNEI. CDR3 nucleotide sequence: TGTGCCAGCAGTCCTCTACTTGAAAAACTGTTTTTT. Translation: CASSPLLEKLFF.

This clone occurred a few times. The CDR3 sequence: CAWGPGQGIPKLFF. DNA of the CDR3: TGTGCCTGGGGGCCGGGACAGGGAATCCCAAAACTGTTTTTT. The chain has TRBV30 and TRBJ1-4; TRBD1 matches at 9 bases. The trim removed 5 bases at V and 10 bases at J, leaving 11 bases unmatched. This CDR3 is 14 amino acids long. Germline V gives CDR1 GTSNPN, CDR2 SVGIG (reference sequence).

V is TRBV5-5 and J is TRBJ2-1; D uncertain. The length of the CDR3 is 16 residues. CDR1 is SGHKS and CDR2 is YYEKEE in the germline V gene (reference sequence). Trimming took off 1 base at V and 3 bases at J, with 14 bases between the two ends. The CDR3 sequence is CASSLLSPTGYNEQFF. The DNA of the CDR3 is TGTGCCAGCAGCTTGTTGTCTCCCACCGGCTACAATGAGCAGTTCTTC.

On this clone itself: An end of the junction does not agree with germline; a read error may underlie this. The CDR3 DNA reads TGTGCCAGCAGATTGGGCGGGTCCAGCACTGAAGCTTTCTTT. It codes for CASRLGGSSTEAFF. The chain recombines TRBV5-4 with TRBJ1-1; the D is unclear. Per the germline V gene, CDR1 is SGHNT and CDR2 is YYREEE (reference sequence). CDR3 length: 14 residues.

The rearrangement joins TRBV28 to TRBJ2-7, with 7 bases fitting TRBD1. The germline V gene encodes CDR1 MDHEN and CDR2 SYDVKM. The trim removed 1 base at V and 2 bases at J, leaving 2 bases unmatched. This CDR3 spans 14 amino acids. The CDR3 loop is CASSLSGQPYEQYF. In DNA form, the CDR3 reads TGTGCCAGCAGTTTATCGGGACAGCCCTACGAGCAGTACTTC.

The CDR3 reads CASSQQLDTTYEQYF. DNA for the CDR3: TGCGCCAGCAGCCAACAACTCGACACCACCTACGAGCAGTACTTC. This chain links TRBV4-3 with TRBJ2-7; D is ambiguous. The CDR3 runs to 15 residues. Germline loops: CDR1 LGHNA, CDR2 YSLEER. V lost 2 bases to trimming and J lost 2 bases, with 13 bases between them.

J is TRBJ1-6 and V is TRBV2; D is possibly TRBD1 (6 bases). The V and J ends lost 7 bases and 9 bases respectively, with 19 bases between them. The length of the CDR3 is 15 residues. The germline V gene has CDR1 SNHLY and CDR2 FYNNEI. The DNA of the CDR3 is TGTGCCAGCACCACAAGGGGGGGGCTGGGTTCACCCCTCCACTTT. Translating gives CASTTRGGLGSPLHF.

The chain couples TRBV10-3 to TRBJ2-3; D is possibly TRBD1 (6 bases). CDR1 is ENHRY and CDR2 is SYGVKD in the germline V gene. CDR3 length equals 12 residues. Trimming removed 3 bases from V and 6 bases from J, with 7 bases in between. CDR3 loop: CAISEDRDTQYF. The CDR3 DNA is TGTGCCATCAGTGAAGACAGGGATACGCAGTATTTT.

V gene TRBV4-3 combines with J gene TRBJ1-2; no firm D call. Germline CDR1 LGHNA, CDR2 YSLEER. Trimming removed 0 bases at V and 1 base at J, with 18 bases between. The CDR3 is 18 amino acids. The CDR3, as DNA: TGCGCCAGCAGCCAAGAGGGCAGGCGAGCCTATCTTAACTATGGCTACACCTTC. Its translation: CASSQEGRRAYLNYGYTF.

A word on this clone: At one end, the junction sequence differs from germline, possibly due to a read error. The chain has TRBV10-1 and TRBJ1-1; 8 bases are a match to TRBD1. Per the germline V gene, CDR1 is WNHNN and CDR2 is SYGVQD (reference sequence). This CDR3 is built from 13 residues. The CDR3 DNA reads as TGCGCCAGCAGTGAGTCGGGGACAGGAGAAGTTTTCTTT. Translated, it gives CASSESGTGEVFF.

The chain combines TRBV27 with TRBJ1-6, with D maybe TRBD1 (6 bases). This CDR3 has 14 amino acids. Per germline, CDR1 MNHEY and CDR2 SMNVEV (reference sequence). Trimming stripped 1 base from V and 10 bases from J, with 11 bases between. The CDR3 spells CASSLFRGQSPLHF. CDR3 in DNA: TGTGCCAGCAGTTTATTCAGGGGCCAATCACCCCTCCACTTT.

This clone was counted once. The chain carries TRBV21-1 and TRBJ2-1; TRBD2, the table's D call, was not compared with the DNA. TRBV21-1 is a pseudogene. The CDR3 length is 13 residues. The CDR3 reads CASSKTKNNEQFF. CDR3 DNA sequence: TGTGCCAGCAGCAAAACTAAAAACAATGAGCAGTTCTTC.

There are a few counts of this clone. This chain connects TRBV3-1 (or the pseudogene TRBV3-2) to TRBJ1-1; 8 positions agree with TRBD1. From germline, CDR1 is LGHDT and CDR2 YNNKEL (reference sequence). This CDR3 contains 16 residues. V trimming: 1 base; J trimming: 6 bases; junction bases outside the gene matches: 10. CDR3 amino acids: CASSQGGAGGMAEAFF. In DNA form, the CDR3 reads TGTGCCAGCAGCCAAGGGGGGGCAGGGGGCATGGCTGAAGCTTTCTTT.

The genes are TRBV19 and TRBJ1-4; D might be TRBD1 (5 bases). From germline, CDR1 is LNHDA and CDR2 SQIVND (reference sequence). CDR3 length: 18 residues. Trimming took off 5 bases at V and 2 bases at J, with 21 bases between the two ends. CDR3 nucleotide sequence: TGTGCCAGTAGTGAAGTCAGGGAAGGGGTCGCGACTAATGAAAAACTGTTTTTT. Translated, it gives CASSEVREGVATNEKLFF.

The chain is built from TRBV10-1 and TRBJ1-1; TRBD1 matches at 8 bases. The trim removed 5 bases at V and 2 bases at J, leaving 4 bases unmatched. Germline V lookup: CDR1 WNHNN, CDR2 SYGVQD (reference sequence). The CDR3 runs 14 residues. The CDR3 region is CASSWDRTNTEAFF. The CDR3 DNA reads TGCGCCAGCAGTTGGGACAGGACCAACACTGAAGCTTTCTTT.

The J gene is TRBJ2-7, the V gene TRBV7-2, with TRBD1 identical over 8 bases. Germline CDR1 SGHTA, CDR2 FQGNSA. The CDR3 covers 15 residues. The J segment lost 0 bases and the V segment lost 6 bases, leaving 7 bases of the junction unmatched. CDR3 sequence (DNA): TGTGCCAGCAGTTACGGGACAGGAGTCTCCTACGAGCAGTACTTC. This gives the protein CASSYGTGVSYEQYF.

A single count supports this clone. This chain uses TRBV7-6 with TRBJ1-2; D is ambiguous. The V and J ends lost 5 bases and 4 bases respectively, with 14 bases between them. Germline CDR1 is SGHVS and CDR2 is FNYEAQ. The CDR3 is 14 amino acids. The CDR3 spells CASSPMWEGYGYTF. The CDR3 bases are TGTGCCAGCAGCCCGATGTGGGAGGGCTATGGCTACACCTTC.